The rows below give T cell receptor beta chains drawn from one sample of a study of identical twins. A single record per CDR3 protein comes from TCRdb applying MiXCR to the 5' RACE reads. The sample lists about 900,000 distinct CDR3 sequences, more than 9% occurring once. These sequences were also reported in another study, on yellow fever vaccine responses in identical twins.

The source material was PBMCs. The origin of the receptors is a young woman in good health. Each CDR3 is given with its conserved first and last residue. A D gene is named only where the DNA matches it firmly. A clone size is listed for some rows: how often the clone was seen (once, few, many), or a class if it is expanded.

clone size,V gene,D gene,J gene,CDR3 DNA,CDR3 protein
-,TRBV12-3/TRBV12-4,TRBD2,TRBJ2-7,TGTGCCAGCACACAAATAGAGCGGGGACTCTACGAGCAGTACTTC,CASTQIERGLYEQYF
few,TRBV18,-,TRBJ2-1,TGTGCCAGCTCTCCAACCCTAAATATGATCGAGCAGTTCTTC,CASSPTLNMIEQFF
-,TRBV28,TRBD2,TRBJ2-1,TGTGCCAGTGCCGGGACTAGCGGGAGGGCCCTGTTCTTC,CASAGTSGRALFF
-,TRBV10-3,TRBD1,TRBJ2-3,TGTGCCATCAGCGGGACAGGGTTAGGCACAGATACGCAGTATTTT,CAISGTGLGTDTQYF
-,TRBV20-1,-,TRBJ2-1,TGCAGTGCTAGACGACCACAACCCTACAATGAGCAGTTCTTC,CSARRPQPYNEQFF
-,TRBV12-3/TRBV12-4,-,TRBJ1-1,TGTGCCAGCAGCCCGGGACAATTCACTGAAGCTTTCTTT,CASSPGQFTEAFF
few,TRBV20-1,-,TRBJ2-6,TGCAGTGCTAGAGGGAGGCAGGGTTCCCCCACCGGGGCCAACGTCCTGACTTTC,CSARGRQGSPTGANVLTF
-,TRBV2,-,TRBJ1-1,TGTGCCAGCAGTGACCCGAGGGGGGCCTATGAAGCTTTCTTT,CASSDPRGAYEAFF
-,TRBV28,-,TRBJ2-4,TGTGCCAGCAGTTTATGGGCAGAGAGGAGCATTCAGTACTTC,CASSLWAERSIQYF
few,TRBV5-1,TRBD1,TRBJ1-2,TGCGCCAGCAGCTTAGTAGTTACAGGGGACTATGGCTACACCTTC,CASSLVVTGDYGYTF
-,TRBV4-1,-,TRBJ2-2,TGCGCCAGCAAAGGGGGAGGGATGGGCACCGGGGAGCTGTTTTTT,CASKGGGMGTGELFF
few,TRBV12-3/TRBV12-4,TRBD1,TRBJ1-2,TGTGCCAGCAGTTTATGGGGACAGAACTATGGCTACACCTTC,CASSLWGQNYGYTF
-,TRBV20-1,-,TRBJ1-5,TGCAGTGCTAGAGCCGGAAATAGCAATCAGCCCCAGCATTTT,CSARAGNSNQPQHF
many,TRBV20-1,TRBD2,TRBJ2-3,TGCAGTGCTGAAGGGGCTAGCGGGCGCACAGATACGCAGTATTTT,CSAEGASGRTDTQYF
-,TRBV9,-,TRBJ2-3,TGTGCCAGCAGCGCTAGTTGGGGCACAGATACGCAGTATTTT,CASSASWGTDTQYF
few,TRBV7-3,-,TRBJ2-1,TGTGCCAGCAGCAAAACGAGAGTTCAGGGAAACAATGAGCAGTTCTTC,CASSKTRVQGNNEQFF
-,TRBV20-1,-,TRBJ2-7,TGCAGTGCTAGCGTCACGATTACCGATTACGAGCAGTACTTC,CSASVTITDYEQYF
-,TRBV28,TRBD1,TRBJ2-1,TGTGCCAGCAGCTCAGGGGGCGCGGGCAATGAGCAGTTCTTC,CASSSGGAGNEQFF
few,TRBV20-1,-,TRBJ2-1,TGCAGTGCTAGAGATCGGGGCGGGAACTACAATGAGCAGTTCTTC,CSARDRGGNYNEQFF
-,TRBV20-1,TRBD2,TRBJ2-3,TGCAGTGCCGGCGGCGGGAGGCACTCCACAGATACGCAGTATTTT,CSAGGGRHSTDTQYF
few,TRBV20-1,-,TRBJ2-5,TGCAGTGTGAATAGCCAAGAGACCCAGTACTTC,CSVNSQETQYF
-,TRBV29-1,-,TRBJ2-4,TGCAGCGTAAATGAGGGGCAGGACATTCAGTACTTC,CSVNEGQDIQYF
few,TRBV5-6,TRBD2,TRBJ2-5,TGTGCCAGCAGCTTGAGTTCCGGGGGGGGGACCCAGTACTTC,CASSLSSGGGTQYF
-,TRBV5-1,-,TRBJ2-1,TGCGCCAGCAGCACTGACCGCGGGCAGTTCTTC,CASSTDRGQFF
-,TRBV9,-,TRBJ2-1,TGTGCCAGCAGCGCACCGGGACTTACGAACAATGAGCAGTTCTTC,CASSAPGLTNNEQFF
-,TRBV12-3/TRBV12-4,TRBD2,TRBJ2-5,TGTGCCAGCAGCCTGACTAGCGGGGGCCTCCGGGAGACCCAGTACTTC,CASSLTSGGLRETQYF
many,TRBV12-3/TRBV12-4,-,TRBJ2-3,TGTGCCAGCAGTTCAGTGGTGGATACGCAGTATTTT,CASSSVVDTQYF
many,TRBV11-2,TRBD2,TRBJ2-2,TGTGCCAGCAGCGTCTCCATTACTAGCGGGAGGGAAGGGGAGCTGTTTTTT,CASSVSITSGREGELFF
many,TRBV28,-,TRBJ1-5,TGTGCCAGCAGTTACCCTCCGGGCCGGGCCGGCAATCAGCCCCAGCATTTT,CASSYPPGRAGNQPQHF
-,TRBV7-9,-,TRBJ2-1,TGTGCCAGCAGCGGAACCGGAGGACTGAGCTCCTACAATGAGCAGTTCTTC,CASSGTGGLSSYNEQFF
few,TRBV2,-,TRBJ2-3,TGTGCCAGCATGACGTTTAGCACAGATACGCAGTATTTT,CASMTFSTDTQYF
-,TRBV28,-,TRBJ2-2,TGTGCCAGCAGGGGCAACCATATGAAGAACACCGGGGAGCTGTTTTTT,CASRGNHMKNTGELFF
few,TRBV12-3/TRBV12-4,-,TRBJ1-5,TGTGCCAGCAGTCCCTTCCGAGGGGAAGGGCAGCCCCAGCATTTT,CASSPFRGEGQPQHF
few,TRBV6-6,-,TRBJ2-5,TGTGCCAGCAGTTACTCGCCTCAAGAGACCCAGTACTTC,CASSYSPQETQYF
-,TRBV7-8,-,TRBJ2-1,TGTGCCAGCGGCCCGGTCCTATCACCGGCGAATGAGCGGTTCTTC,CASGPVLSPANERFF
few,TRBV28,TRBD2,TRBJ2-1,TGTGCCAGCAGTTTACTACTAGCGGACAATGAGCAGTTCTTC,CASSLLLADNEQFF
many,TRBV20-1,-,TRBJ1-2,TGCAGTGCTAGAAATACGGCAGAAAACTATGGCTACACCTTC,CSARNTAENYGYTF
-,TRBV4-2,-,TRBJ2-3,TGTGCCAGCAGCCAGGCGACCGGGGGTACAGATACGCAGTATTTT,CASSQATGGTDTQYF
many,TRBV9,-,TRBJ2-7,TGTGCCAGCGCCGGGGACGAGCAGTACTTC,CASAGDEQYF
-,TRBV6-5,TRBD2,TRBJ2-7,TGTGCCAGCAGTACTAGCGCCCAAAGCTCCTACGAGCAGTACTTC,CASSTSAQSSYEQYF